This T cell receptor beta chain emerged from a study of response to subunit inactivated influenza vaccine. Study conclusions and caveats: It was suggested by the authors that few new T cells are recruited by each seasonal influenza vaccination.

Each CDR3 protein gets one entry after TCRdb re-called the RT-PCR reads with MiXCR. Altogether hundreds of thousands of distinct CDR3 sequences are present, around 16% being singletons, with the ten largest covering roughly 11%. Only a few counts were recorded for this clonotype. Its antigen is as yet unknown. The starting material was PBMCs from blood, obtained 12 days after vaccination. The clonotype originates from a man over 45 who received an inactivated influenza vaccine.

The CDR3 loop reads CAWSVWSSYNEQFF. The DNA of the CDR3 is TGTGCCTGGAGTGTGTGGAGCTCCTACAATGAGCAGTTCTTC. This chain joins TRBV30 and TRBJ2-1; no definite D call. Germline V gene data show CDR1 as GTSNPN and CDR2 as SVGIG (reference sequence). The CDR3 totals 14 residues. V was clipped by 0 bases and J by 0 bases, with 6 bases between them.